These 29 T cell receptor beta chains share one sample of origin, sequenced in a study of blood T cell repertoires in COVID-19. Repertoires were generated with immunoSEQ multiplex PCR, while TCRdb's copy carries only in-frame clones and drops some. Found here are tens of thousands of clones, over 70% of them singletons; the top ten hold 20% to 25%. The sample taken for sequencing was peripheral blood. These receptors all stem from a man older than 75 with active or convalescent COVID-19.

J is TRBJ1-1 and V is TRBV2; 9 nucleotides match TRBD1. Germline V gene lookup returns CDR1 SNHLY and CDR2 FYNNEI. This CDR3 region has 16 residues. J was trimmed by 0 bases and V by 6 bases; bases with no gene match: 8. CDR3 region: CASRAGTGNMNTEAFF. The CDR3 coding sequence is TGTGCCAGCAGGGCTGGGACAGGGAATATGAACACTGAAGCTTTCTTT.

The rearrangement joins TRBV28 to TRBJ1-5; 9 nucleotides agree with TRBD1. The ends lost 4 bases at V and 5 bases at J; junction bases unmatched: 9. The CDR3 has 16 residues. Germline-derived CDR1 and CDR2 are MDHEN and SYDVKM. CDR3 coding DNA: TGTGCCAGCAGTTCCTATCGGACAGGGGAGGATCAGCCCCAGCATTTT. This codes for CASSSYRTGEDQPQHF.

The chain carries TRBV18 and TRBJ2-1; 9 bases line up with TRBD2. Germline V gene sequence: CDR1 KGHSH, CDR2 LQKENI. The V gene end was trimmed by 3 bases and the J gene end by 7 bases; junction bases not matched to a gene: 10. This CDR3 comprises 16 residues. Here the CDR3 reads CASSPREAGGWNEQFF. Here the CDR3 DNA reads TGTGCCAGCTCACCGAGGGAAGCGGGGGGCTGGAATGAGCAGTTCTTC.

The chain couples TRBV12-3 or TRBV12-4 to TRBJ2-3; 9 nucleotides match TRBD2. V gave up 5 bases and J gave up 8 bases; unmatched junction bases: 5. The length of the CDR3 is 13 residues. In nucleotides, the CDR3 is TGTGCCAGCAGTGAGCGCGGGGGGGGTACGCAGTATTTT. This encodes CASSERGGGTQYF.

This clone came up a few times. The CDR3 reads CASSLDTGSIAGYTF. CDR3 DNA: TGTGCCAGCAGCTTAGACACCGGGTCCATAGCCGGCTACACCTTC. The chain combines TRBV7-2 with TRBJ1-2; the D is unclear. The CDR3 totals 15 residues. Germline V gene lookup returns CDR1 SGHTA and CDR2 FQGNSA. The germline V and J ends were trimmed by 1 base and 8 bases, with 17 bases remaining between them.

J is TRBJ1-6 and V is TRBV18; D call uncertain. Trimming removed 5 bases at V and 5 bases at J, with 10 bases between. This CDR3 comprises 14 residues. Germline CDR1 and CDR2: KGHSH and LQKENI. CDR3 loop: CASSTGIDNSPLHF. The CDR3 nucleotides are TGTGCCAGCTCAACGGGGATCGATAATTCACCCCTCCACTTT.

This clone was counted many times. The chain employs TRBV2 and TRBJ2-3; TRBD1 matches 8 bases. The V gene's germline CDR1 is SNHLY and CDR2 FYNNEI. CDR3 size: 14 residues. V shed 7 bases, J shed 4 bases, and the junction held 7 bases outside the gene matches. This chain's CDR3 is CASTFQGAADTQYF. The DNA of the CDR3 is TGTGCCAGCACCTTCCAGGGGGCCGCAGATACGCAGTATTTT.

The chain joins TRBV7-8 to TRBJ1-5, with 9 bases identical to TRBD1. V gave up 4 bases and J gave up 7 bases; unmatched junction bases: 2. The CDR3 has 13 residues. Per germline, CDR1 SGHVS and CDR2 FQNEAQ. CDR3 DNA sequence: TGTGCCAGCAGCTGGGGACAGGGACAGCCCCAGCATTTT. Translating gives CASSWGQGQPQHF.

DNA of the CDR3: TGTGCCAGTAGTCCCCCGTCAGGGGGGACCACTGAAGCTTTCTTT. It translates to CASSPPSGGTTEAFF. This sequence joins TRBV19 and TRBJ1-1, with 7 bases matching TRBD1. Losses at the gene ends were 5 bases for V and 4 bases for J; bases not matched to a gene: 10. CDR1 and CDR2 (germline): LNHDA, SQIVND (reference sequence). The CDR3 totals 15 residues.

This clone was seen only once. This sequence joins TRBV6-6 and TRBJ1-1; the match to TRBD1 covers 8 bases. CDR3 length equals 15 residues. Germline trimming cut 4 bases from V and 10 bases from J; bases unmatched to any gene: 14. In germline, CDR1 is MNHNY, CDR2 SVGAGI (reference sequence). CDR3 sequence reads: CASSSKGQAPLGAFF. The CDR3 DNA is TGTGCCAGCAGTTCCAAGGGACAGGCCCCGCTAGGAGCTTTCTTT.

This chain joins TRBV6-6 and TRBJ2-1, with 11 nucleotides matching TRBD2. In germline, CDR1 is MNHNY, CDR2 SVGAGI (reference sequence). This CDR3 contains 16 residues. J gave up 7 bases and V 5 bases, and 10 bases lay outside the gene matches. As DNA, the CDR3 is TGTGCCAGCAGTCCTTCGCTACTAGCGGGGGTAAATGAGCAGTTCTTC. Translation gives CASSPSLLAGVNEQFF.

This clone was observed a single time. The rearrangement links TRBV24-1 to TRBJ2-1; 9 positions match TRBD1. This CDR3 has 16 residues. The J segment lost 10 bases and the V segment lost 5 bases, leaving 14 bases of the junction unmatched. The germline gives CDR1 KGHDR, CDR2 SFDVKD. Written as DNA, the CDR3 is TGTGCCACCAGTGTCTCGGCCGGGACAGGGTCAAGCGAGCAGTTCTTC. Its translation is CATSVSAGTGSSEQFF.

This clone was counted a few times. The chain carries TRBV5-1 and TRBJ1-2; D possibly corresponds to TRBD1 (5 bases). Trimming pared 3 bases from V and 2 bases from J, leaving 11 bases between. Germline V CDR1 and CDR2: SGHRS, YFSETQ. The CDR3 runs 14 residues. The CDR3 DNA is TGCGCCAGCAGCTCGCAGGGTTTGAACTATGGCTACACCTTC. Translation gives CASSSQGLNYGYTF.

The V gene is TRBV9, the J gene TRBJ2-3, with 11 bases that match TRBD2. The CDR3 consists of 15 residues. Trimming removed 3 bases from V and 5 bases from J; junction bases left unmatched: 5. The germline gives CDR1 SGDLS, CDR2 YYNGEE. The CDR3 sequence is CASSATSGVEDTQYF. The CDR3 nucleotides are TGTGCCAGCAGCGCGACTAGCGGGGTGGAAGATACGCAGTATTTT.

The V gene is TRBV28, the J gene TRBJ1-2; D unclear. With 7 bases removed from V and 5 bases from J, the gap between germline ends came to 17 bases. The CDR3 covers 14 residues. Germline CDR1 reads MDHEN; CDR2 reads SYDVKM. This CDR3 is CASTADGSVYGYTF. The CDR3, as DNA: TGTGCCAGCACCGCGGACGGGAGTGTATATGGCTACACCTTC.

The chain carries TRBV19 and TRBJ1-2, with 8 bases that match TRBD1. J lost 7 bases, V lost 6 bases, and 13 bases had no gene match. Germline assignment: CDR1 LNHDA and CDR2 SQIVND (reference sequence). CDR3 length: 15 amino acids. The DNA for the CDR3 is TGTGCCAGTAGCAATCCTCGACAGGGGATGTTTGGCTACACCTTC. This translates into CASSNPRQGMFGYTF.

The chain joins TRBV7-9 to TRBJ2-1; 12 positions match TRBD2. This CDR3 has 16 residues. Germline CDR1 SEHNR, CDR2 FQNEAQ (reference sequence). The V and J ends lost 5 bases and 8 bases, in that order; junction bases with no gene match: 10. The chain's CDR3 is CASSLKGLAGWDEQFF. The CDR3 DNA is TGTGCCAGCAGCCTCAAGGGACTAGCGGGCTGGGATGAGCAGTTCTTC. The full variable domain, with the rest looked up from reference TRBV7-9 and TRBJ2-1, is DTGVSQNPRHKITKRGQNVTFRCDPISEHNRLYWYRQTLGQGPEFLTYFQNEAQLEKSRLLSDRFSAERPKGSFSTLEIQRTEQGDSAMYLCASSLKGLAGWDEQFFGPGTRLTVL.

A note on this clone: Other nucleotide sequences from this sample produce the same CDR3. DNA of the CDR3: TGTGCCAGCAGCTTAGAAGTGGGGAGGCACTACGAGCAGTACTTC. The encoded protein is CASSLEVGRHYEQYF. The chain employs TRBV7-6 and TRBJ2-7; D is possibly TRBD2 (6 bases). The CDR3 is 15 amino acids. V lost 1 base, J lost 3 bases, and 13 bases lay in between. Per the germline V gene, CDR1 is SGHVS and CDR2 is FNYEAQ.

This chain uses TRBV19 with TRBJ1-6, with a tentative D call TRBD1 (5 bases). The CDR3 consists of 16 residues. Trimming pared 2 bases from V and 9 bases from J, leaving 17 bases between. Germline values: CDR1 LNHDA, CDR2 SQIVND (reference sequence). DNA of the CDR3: TGTGCCAGTAGTATAAGCGCGGGGGAATCAGCTTCACCCCTCCACTTT. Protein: CASSISAGESASPLHF.

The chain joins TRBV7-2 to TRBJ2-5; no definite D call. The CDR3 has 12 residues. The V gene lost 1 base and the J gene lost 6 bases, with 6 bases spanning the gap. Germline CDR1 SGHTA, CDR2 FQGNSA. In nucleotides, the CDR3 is TGTGCCAGCAGCTTAGTTCGTCAGACCCAGTACTTC. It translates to CASSLVRQTQYF.

This CDR3 reads CASYRDTLGEQYF. The CDR3, as DNA: TGTGCCAGCTACCGGGACACCCTCGGCGAGCAGTACTTC. The chain has TRBV2 and TRBJ2-7; TRBD1 is a possible D gene (6 bases). Trimming cost V 8 bases and J 6 bases, with 17 bases left between them. This CDR3 contains 13 residues. The germline V gene has CDR1 SNHLY and CDR2 FYNNEI.

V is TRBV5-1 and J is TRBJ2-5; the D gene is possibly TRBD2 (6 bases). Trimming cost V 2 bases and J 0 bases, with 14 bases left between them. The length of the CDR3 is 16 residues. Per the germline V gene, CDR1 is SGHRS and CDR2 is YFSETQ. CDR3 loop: CASSFQPGLYQETQYF. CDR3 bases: TGCGCCAGCAGCTTCCAACCGGGACTGTACCAAGAGACCCAGTACTTC.

For the CDR3, the DNA is TGTGCCAGCAGCCAGGGACAGGGCCTCGGAGAGACCCAGTACTTC. This codes for CASSQGQGLGETQYF. The V call is TRBV14, the J call TRBJ2-5; 9 bases line up with TRBD1. The junction had 6 bases not matched to a gene; V was cut back by 3 bases and J by 4 bases. Germline V gene data show CDR1 as SGHDN and CDR2 as FVKESK. The CDR3 extends over 15 amino acids.

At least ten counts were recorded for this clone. The CDR3 DNA reads TGTGCCAGTGGGGGCCGTTCCTACAATGAGCAGTTCTTC. This translates into CASGGRSYNEQFF. This chain uses TRBV19 with TRBJ2-1; tentatively, D is TRBD1 (6 bases). Germline loops: CDR1 LNHDA, CDR2 SQIVND (reference sequence). Trimming removed 8 bases at V and 1 base at J, with 9 bases between. The CDR3 is 13 residues long.

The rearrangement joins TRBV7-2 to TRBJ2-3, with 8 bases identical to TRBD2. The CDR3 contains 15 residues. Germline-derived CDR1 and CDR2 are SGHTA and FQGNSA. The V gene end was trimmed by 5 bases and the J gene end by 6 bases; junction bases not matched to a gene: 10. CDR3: CASSLGGAGADTQYF. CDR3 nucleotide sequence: TGTGCCAGCAGCCTAGGGGGAGCGGGGGCGGATACGCAGTATTTT.

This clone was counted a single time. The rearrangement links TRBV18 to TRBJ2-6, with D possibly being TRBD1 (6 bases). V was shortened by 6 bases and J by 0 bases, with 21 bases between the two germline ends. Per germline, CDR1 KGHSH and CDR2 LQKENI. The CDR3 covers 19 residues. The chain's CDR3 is CASSPPAQGTSSGANVLTF. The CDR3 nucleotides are TGTGCCAGCTCGCCCCCTGCACAGGGCACCAGCTCTGGGGCCAACGTCCTGACTTTC.

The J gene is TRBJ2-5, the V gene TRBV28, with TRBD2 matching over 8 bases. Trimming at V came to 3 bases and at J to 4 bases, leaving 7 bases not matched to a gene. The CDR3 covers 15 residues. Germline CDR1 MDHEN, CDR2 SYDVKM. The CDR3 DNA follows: TGTGCCAGCAGTTTGGGCGGAAGCGGGGGAGAGACCCAGTACTTC. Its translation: CASSLGGSGGETQYF. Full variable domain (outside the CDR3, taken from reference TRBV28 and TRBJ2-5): DVKVTQSSRYLVKRTGEKVFLECVQDMDHENMFWYRQDPGLGLRLIYFSYDVKMKEKGDIPEGYSVSREKKERFSLILESASTNQTSMYLCASSLGGSGGETQYFGPGTRLLVL.

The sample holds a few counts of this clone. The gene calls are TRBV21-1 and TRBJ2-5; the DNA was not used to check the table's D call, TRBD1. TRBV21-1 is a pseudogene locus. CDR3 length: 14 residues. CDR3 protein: CASRMGQHQETQYF. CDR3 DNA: TGTGCCAGCAGGATGGGACAGCACCAAGAGACCCAGTACTTC.

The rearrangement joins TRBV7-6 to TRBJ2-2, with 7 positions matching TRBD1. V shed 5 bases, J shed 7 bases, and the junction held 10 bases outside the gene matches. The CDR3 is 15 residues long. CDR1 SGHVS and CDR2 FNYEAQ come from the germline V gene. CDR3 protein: CASSKSTGAGGELFF. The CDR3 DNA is TGTGCCAGCAGCAAATCCACAGGGGCGGGCGGGGAGCTGTTTTTT.